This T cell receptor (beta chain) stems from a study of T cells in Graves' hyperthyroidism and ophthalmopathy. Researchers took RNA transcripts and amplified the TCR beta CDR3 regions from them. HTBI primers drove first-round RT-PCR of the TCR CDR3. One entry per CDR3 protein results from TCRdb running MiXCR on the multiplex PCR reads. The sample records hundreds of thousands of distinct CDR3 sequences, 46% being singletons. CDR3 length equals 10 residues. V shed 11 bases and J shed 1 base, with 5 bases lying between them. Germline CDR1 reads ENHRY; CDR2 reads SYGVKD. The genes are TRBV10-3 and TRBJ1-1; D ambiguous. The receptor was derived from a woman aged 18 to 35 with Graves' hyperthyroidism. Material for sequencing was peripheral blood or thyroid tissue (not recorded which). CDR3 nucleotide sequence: TGTGCCCCTGAGAACACTGAAGCTTTCTTT. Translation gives CAPENTEAFF.